The 21 T cell receptor beta chains reported below all come from one sample, sequenced in a study of beta chain features in type 1 diabetes. Expressed TCRB transcripts were sequenced because the isolated RNA had all been reverse transcribed beforehand. Clones were read by immunoSEQ multiplex PCR, and TCRdb kept only the in-frame ones, dropping some. The sample includes 120,000 to 150,000 clones, 10% of them seen just once. Sequencing was carried out using naive CD4+ T cells from blood. Source of these receptors: a man between 18 and 35 years old in good health.

This chain connects TRBV19 to TRBJ2-5, with D possibly being TRBD1 (6 bases). This CDR3 has 12 residues. Germline CDR1 and CDR2: LNHDA and SQIVND (reference sequence). V shed 2 bases and J shed 5 bases, with 6 bases lying between them. The CDR3 region has the DNA TGTGCCAGTAGTATACAGGGGGAGACCCAGTACTTC. The encoded protein is CASSIQGETQYF.

This clone has ten or more counts. V is TRBV14 and J is TRBJ1-6, with D perhaps matching TRBD1 (5 bases). The CDR3 has 15 amino acids. V was shortened by 0 bases and J by 4 bases, with 7 bases between the two germline ends. CDR1 and CDR2 (germline): SGHDN, FVKESK. CDR3 coding DNA: TGTGCCAGCAGCCAAGATCGACAGTATAATTCACCCCTCCACTTT. As protein: CASSQDRQYNSPLHF.

This clone was counted between two and nine times. This rearrangement joins TRBV6-6 to TRBJ2-1, with 7 bases that match TRBD1. Germline assignment: CDR1 MNHNY and CDR2 SVGAGI (reference sequence). The CDR3 runs 13 residues. V lost 7 bases to trimming and J lost 2 bases; unmatched junction nucleotides: 2. CDR3: CASTGTAYNEQFF. CDR3 DNA sequence: TGTGCCAGCACCGGGACAGCCTACAATGAGCAGTTCTTC.

The sample holds a few counts of this clone. The chain recombines TRBV18 with TRBJ1-2; D is perhaps TRBD1 (5 bases). The CDR3 is 14 amino acids. With 4 bases removed from V and 6 bases from J, the gap between germline ends came to 15 bases. Germline CDR1 is KGHSH and CDR2 is LQKENI. The DNA for the CDR3 is TGTGCCAGCTCACAAACGACGGAAGGGGATGGCTACACCTTC. This sequence encodes CASSQTTEGDGYTF.

This clone has more than one count but fewer than ten. This rearrangement joins TRBV6-1 to TRBJ1-1; D might be TRBD1 (5 bases). There are 14 residues in the CDR3. V was cut by 4 bases and J by 4 bases, with 13 bases left in between. Germline loops: CDR1 MNHNS, CDR2 SASEGT. DNA for the CDR3: TGTGCCAGCAGTGTGACAGCGGGAGGCACTGAAGCTTTCTTT. Its protein is CASSVTAGGTEAFF.

The chain couples TRBV28 to TRBJ2-3; TRBD2 aligns across 12 bases. Trimming cost V 4 bases and J 5 bases; bases outside gene matches: 10. CDR1 MDHEN and CDR2 SYDVKM come from the germline V gene. The CDR3 is 17 residues long. DNA of the CDR3: TGTGCCAGCAGTTCCTTGTCATGGACTAGCGGGGTAGATACGCAGTATTTT. It encodes CASSSLSWTSGVDTQYF.

In its sample, this clone was seen a few times. CDR3 sequence (DNA): TGCGCCAGCAGCTTGAAAAGTCCCAGGGAAGAGACCCAGTACTTC. This codes for CASSLKSPREETQYF. The rearrangement joins TRBV5-1 to TRBJ2-5, with TRBD1 as a possible D gene (5 bases). Looked up from germline, CDR1 is SGHRS and CDR2 is YFSETQ. V was trimmed by 1 base and J by 3 bases, leaving 13 bases between them. The CDR3 covers 15 residues.

The V gene is TRBV6-1, the J gene TRBJ2-3; 8 nucleotides align to TRBD2. The CDR3 has 14 residues. CDR1 and CDR2 from the germline V gene are MNHNS and SASEGT. V lost 7 bases, J lost 4 bases, and 7 bases stayed unmatched. As DNA, the CDR3 is TGTGCCAGCACCTGGAGCGGGGGCTCAGATACGCAGTATTTT. Protein sequence: CASTWSGGSDTQYF.

This clone was seen ten or more times. The chain carries TRBV18 and TRBJ1-2, with 8 nucleotides matching TRBD1. CDR1 and CDR2 (germline): KGHSH, LQKENI. The junction had 4 bases not matched to a gene; V was cut back by 6 bases and J by 1 base. The CDR3 length is 14 residues. This CDR3 reads CASSPGQGNYGYTF. In nucleotides, the CDR3 is TGTGCCAGCTCGCCCGGACAGGGTAACTATGGCTACACCTTC. Drawing the rest from reference TRBV18 and TRBJ1-2, the complete variable domain is NAGVMQNPRHLVRRRGQEARLRCSPMKGHSHVYWYRQLPEEGLKFMVYLQKENIIDESGMPKERFSAEFPKEGPSILRIQQVVRGDSAAYFCASSPGQGNYGYTFGSGTRLTVV.

This clone occurred a few times. The CDR3 loop reads CASSSAAGPLYGYTF. As DNA, the CDR3 is TGTGCCAGCAGTTCCGCCGCGGGTCCCCTCTATGGCTACACCTTC. This chain links TRBV6-5 with TRBJ1-2; D unclear. Trimming took 4 bases from V and 4 from J, leaving 16 bases between them. CDR3 size: 15 residues. Germline V CDR1 and CDR2: MNHEY, SVGAGI.

This clone appeared a few times. J is TRBJ1-6 and V is TRBV27, with D perhaps TRBD1 (5 bases). Trimming took 2 bases from V and 10 from J, leaving 18 bases between them. The CDR3 totals 16 residues. Germline V gene data show CDR1 as MNHEY and CDR2 as SMNVEV (reference sequence). CDR3 sequence (DNA): TGTGCCAGCAGTTTAATGGTCAGGGTCTTAGGATCACCCCTCCACTTT. It codes for CASSLMVRVLGSPLHF.

This clone was counted a few times. This sequence joins TRBV9 and TRBJ1-2; 7 bases are shared with TRBD1. There are 17 residues in the CDR3. Germline V lookup: CDR1 SGDLS, CDR2 YYNGEE. V lost 2 bases to trimming and J lost 8 bases; unmatched junction nucleotides: 18. The CDR3 DNA follows: TGTGCCAGCAGCGTTGGTATAGACAGGGCGACGACGAAGGGCTACACCTTC. Translating gives CASSVGIDRATTKGYTF.

This clone was picked up a small number of times. The CDR3 region is CASSAGTSGSYNEQFF. In nucleotides, the CDR3 is TGCGCCAGCAGCGCCGGGACTAGCGGCTCCTACAATGAGCAGTTCTTC. The J gene is TRBJ2-1, the V gene TRBV5-1; 11 bases align to TRBD2. CDR1 and CDR2 from the germline V gene are SGHRS and YFSETQ. The V and J ends lost 4 bases and 0 bases, in that order; junction bases with no gene match: 3. This CDR3 spans 16 amino acids.

The chain combines TRBV7-2 with TRBJ1-4; D gene unclear. Trimming took 5 bases from V and 7 from J, leaving 11 bases between them. The CDR3 loop spans 13 amino acids. Germline V CDR1 and CDR2: SGHTA, FQGNSA. CDR3 loop: CASSQEVAEKLFF. CDR3 coding DNA: TGTGCCAGCAGCCAGGAAGTCGCTGAAAAACTGTTTTTT.

The rearrangement joins TRBV4-1 to TRBJ2-3; 11 bases map to TRBD1. The CDR3 has 16 amino acids. V lost 4 bases to trimming and J lost 6 bases; unmatched junction nucleotides: 9. From germline, CDR1 is MGHRA and CDR2 YSYEKL. The CDR3 here is CASSPWDRGSGDTQYF. Written as DNA, the CDR3 is TGCGCCAGCAGCCCTTGGGACAGGGGGAGCGGGGATACGCAGTATTTT.

This clone was counted a single time. The chain's CDR3 is CASSPPTGYEEQYF. CDR3 coding DNA: TGTGCCAGCTCACCGCCCACAGGGTATGAAGAGCAGTACTTC. The chain combines TRBV18 with TRBJ2-7; tentative D call: TRBD1 (6 bases). The V gene lost 3 bases and the J gene lost 7 bases, with 16 bases spanning the gap. Germline CDR1 KGHSH, CDR2 LQKENI. The CDR3 sequence is 14 residues long.

The V and J genes are TRBV5-4 and TRBJ2-7; the match to TRBD1 covers 8 bases. Trimming cost V 1 base and J 1 base; bases outside gene matches: 4. CDR1 is SGHNT and CDR2 is YYREEE in the germline V gene (reference sequence). The CDR3 spans 15 residues. The CDR3 protein is CASSLLGQASYEQYF. The CDR3 region has the DNA TGTGCCAGCAGCTTGTTGGGACAGGCATCCTACGAGCAGTACTTC.

This clone was seen more than once but under ten times. This rearrangement joins TRBV7-9 to TRBJ2-7; the match to TRBD1 covers 9 bases. Trimming cost V 5 bases and J 0 bases; bases outside gene matches: 11. Germline loops: CDR1 SEHNR, CDR2 FQNEAQ (reference sequence). CDR3 length equals 17 residues. As DNA, the CDR3 is TGTGCCAGCAGCGACCTCACCGGGACAGGGATCTCCTACGAGCAGTACTTC. This sequence encodes CASSDLTGTGISYEQYF. Complete variable domain (other parts from reference TRBV7-9 and TRBJ2-7): DTGVSQNPRHKITKRGQNVTFRCDPISEHNRLYWYRQTLGQGPEFLTYFQNEAQLEKSRLLSDRFSAERPKGSFSTLEIQRTEQGDSAMYLCASSDLTGTGISYEQYFGPGTRLTVT.

This clone occurred a few times. The CDR3 sequence: CASRPWRDLDGYTF. For the CDR3, the DNA is TGTGCCAGCAGACCATGGAGGGACTTAGACGGCTACACCTTC. V and J are TRBV27 and TRBJ1-2, with D perhaps TRBD1 (5 bases). Germline V gene data show CDR1 as MNHEY and CDR2 as SMNVEV (reference sequence). V shed 6 bases and J shed 8 bases, with 19 bases lying between them. This CDR3 comprises 14 residues.

This clone was counted a few times. The CDR3 region has the DNA TGTGCCAGCAGCTTACTCGCGTCAAGCAATCAGCCCCAGCATTTT. Translating it yields CASSLLASSNQPQHF. This chain joins TRBV7-2 and TRBJ1-5; D is ambiguous. Looked up from germline, CDR1 is SGHTA and CDR2 is FQGNSA. V lost 2 bases to trimming and J lost 1 base, with 9 bases between them. The CDR3 runs 15 residues.

The genes are TRBV5-6 and TRBJ2-1, with 8 bases that match TRBD1. The CDR3 runs to 13 residues. The germline CDR1 and CDR2 sequences are SGHDT and YYEEEE. Germline trimming cut 0 bases from V and 15 bases from J; bases unmatched to any gene: 8. The CDR3 bases are TGTGCCAGCAGCTTGGCCAGGGGGCTTTTCGGGTTCTTC. Protein: CASSLARGLFGFF.